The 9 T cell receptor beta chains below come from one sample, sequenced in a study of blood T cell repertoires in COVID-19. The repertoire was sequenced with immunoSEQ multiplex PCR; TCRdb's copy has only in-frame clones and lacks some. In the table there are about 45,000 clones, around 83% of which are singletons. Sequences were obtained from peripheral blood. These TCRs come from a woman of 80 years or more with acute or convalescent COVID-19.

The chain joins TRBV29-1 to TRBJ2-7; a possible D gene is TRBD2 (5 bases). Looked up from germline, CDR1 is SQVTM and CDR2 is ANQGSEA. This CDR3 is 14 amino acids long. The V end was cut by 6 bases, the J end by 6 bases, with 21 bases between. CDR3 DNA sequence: TGCAGCGTGGAGGACCCCGAGGTCCAATTCGAGCAGTACTTC. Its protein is CSVEDPEVQFEQYF.

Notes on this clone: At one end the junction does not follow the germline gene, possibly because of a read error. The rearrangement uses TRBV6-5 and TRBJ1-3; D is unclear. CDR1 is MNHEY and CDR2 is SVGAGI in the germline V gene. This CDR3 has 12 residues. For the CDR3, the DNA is TGTGCCAGCAGCCACTCGGGGTCTTTGTATCATTTT. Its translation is CASSHSGSLYHF.

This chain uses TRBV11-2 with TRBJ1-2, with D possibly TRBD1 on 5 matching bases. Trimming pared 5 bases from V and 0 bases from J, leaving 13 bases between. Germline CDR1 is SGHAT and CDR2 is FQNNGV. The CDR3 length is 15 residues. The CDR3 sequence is CASSRGRVSNYGYTF. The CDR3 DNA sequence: TGTGCCAGCAGCAGAGGCAGGGTCTCTAACTATGGCTACACCTTC.

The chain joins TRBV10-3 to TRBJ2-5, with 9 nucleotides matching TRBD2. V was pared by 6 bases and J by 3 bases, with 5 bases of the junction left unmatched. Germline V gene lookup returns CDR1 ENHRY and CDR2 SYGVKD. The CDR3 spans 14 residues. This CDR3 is CAISGGGGKETQYF. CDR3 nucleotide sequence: TGTGCCATCAGCGGCGGGGGGGGAAAAGAGACCCAGTACTTC.

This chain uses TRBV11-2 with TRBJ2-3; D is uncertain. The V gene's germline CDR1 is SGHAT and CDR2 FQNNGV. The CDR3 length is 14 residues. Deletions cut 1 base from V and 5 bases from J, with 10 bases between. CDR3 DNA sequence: TGTGCCAGCAGCTTAGCCCACGCCAGAGATACGCAGTATTTT. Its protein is CASSLAHARDTQYF.

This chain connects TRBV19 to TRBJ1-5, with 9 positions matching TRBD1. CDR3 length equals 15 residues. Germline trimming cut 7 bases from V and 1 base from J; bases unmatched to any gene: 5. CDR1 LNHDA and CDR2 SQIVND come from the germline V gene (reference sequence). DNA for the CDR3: TGTGCCAGTACCGAACAGGGGGCAAGCAATCAGCCCCAGCATTTT. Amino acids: CASTEQGASNQPQHF.

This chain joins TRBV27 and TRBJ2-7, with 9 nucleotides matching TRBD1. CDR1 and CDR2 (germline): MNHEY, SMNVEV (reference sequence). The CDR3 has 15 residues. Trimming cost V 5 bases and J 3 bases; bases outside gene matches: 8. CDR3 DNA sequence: TGTGCCAGCAGTCTAAGGGGACAGGGAGGCTACGAGCAGTACTTC. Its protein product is CASSLRGQGGYEQYF.

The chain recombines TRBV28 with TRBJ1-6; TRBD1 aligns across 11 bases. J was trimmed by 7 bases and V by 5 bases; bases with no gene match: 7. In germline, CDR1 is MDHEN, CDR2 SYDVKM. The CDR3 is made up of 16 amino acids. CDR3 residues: CASSPRGQGGNSPLHF. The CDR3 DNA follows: TGTGCCAGCAGTCCAAGGGGACAGGGGGGAAATTCACCCCTCCACTTT. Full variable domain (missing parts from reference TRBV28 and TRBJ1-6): DVKVTQSSRYLVKRTGEKVFLECVQDMDHENMFWYRQDPGLGLRLIYFSYDVKMKEKGDIPEGYSVSREKKERFSLILESASTNQTSMYLCASSPRGQGGNSPLHFGNGTRLTVT.

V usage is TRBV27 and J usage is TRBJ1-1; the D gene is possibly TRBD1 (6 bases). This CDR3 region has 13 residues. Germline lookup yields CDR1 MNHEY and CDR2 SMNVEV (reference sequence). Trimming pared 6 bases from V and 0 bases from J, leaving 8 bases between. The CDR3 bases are TGTGCCAGCAGCAGGGGACTGAACACTGAAGCTTTCTTT. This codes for CASSRGLNTEAFF.